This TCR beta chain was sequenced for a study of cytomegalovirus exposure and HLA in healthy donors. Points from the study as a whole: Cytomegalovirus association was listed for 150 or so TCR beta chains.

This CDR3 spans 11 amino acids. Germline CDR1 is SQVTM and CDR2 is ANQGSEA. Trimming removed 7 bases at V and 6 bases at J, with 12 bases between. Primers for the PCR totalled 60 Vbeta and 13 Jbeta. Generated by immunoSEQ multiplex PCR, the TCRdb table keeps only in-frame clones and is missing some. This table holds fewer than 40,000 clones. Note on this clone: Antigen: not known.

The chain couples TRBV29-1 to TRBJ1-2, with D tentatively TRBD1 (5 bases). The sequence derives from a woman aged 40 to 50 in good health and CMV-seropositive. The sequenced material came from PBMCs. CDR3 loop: CSGRELNGYTF. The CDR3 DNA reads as TGCAGCGGCAGGGAATTAAATGGCTACACCTTC.